This T cell receptor (beta chain) was found in a study of T cell changes during pregnancy in multiple sclerosis. The germline V gene encodes CDR1 LNHDA and CDR2 SQIVND (reference sequence). V lost 3 bases, J lost 0 bases, and 14 bases lay in between. The CDR3 is 16 amino acids. Clones were read by immunoSEQ multiplex PCR, and TCRdb kept only the in-frame ones, dropping some. In the table there are tens of thousands of clones, 70% to 90% of which are singletons. The rearrangement joins TRBV19 to TRBJ1-1; D is possibly TRBD1 (6 bases). The starting material was CD8+ T cells from peripheral blood mononuclear cells, obtained in the third trimester of pregnancy. The origin of this receptor is a female donor with multiple sclerosis, enrolled in a pregnancy study. CDR3 loop: CASSIATGSMNTEAFF. The CDR3 nucleotides are TGTGCCAGTAGTATCGCAACAGGGTCCATGAACACTGAAGCTTTCTTT.